The clone carrying this TCR beta chain was recorded many times. As yet, its antigen is unknown. This entry is derived from a study of early T cells in non-severe SARS-CoV-2 infection. General study points: VDJdb matching, biased toward anti-spike CD8 responses, missed private and CD4 specificities.

Individual cDNA molecules received unique molecular identifiers. Each CDR3 protein gets one entry after TCRdb re-called the 5' RACE reads with MiXCR. The table lists 25,000 to 35,000 distinct CDR3 sequences, under 4% of them singletons. The CDR3 consists of 12 residues. Germline trimming cut 9 bases from V and 18 bases from J; bases unmatched to any gene: 14. Germline values: CDR1 SGHAT, CDR2 FQNNGV. Specimen: whole blood. V gene TRBV11-2 combines with J gene TRBJ1-6; 7 bases agree with TRBD1. This sequence originates from an adult who was a healthcare worker with PCR-confirmed SARS-CoV-2 infection or an uninfected control (not recorded which). The CDR3 region is CASWGGQNLSHF. CDR3 DNA: TGTGCCAGTTGGGGGGGACAGAATCTCTCCCACTTT.